This TCR beta chain came from a study of metastatic and nonmetastatic thyroid tumors. About the study: Peripheral blood and tumor or nodule samples from malignant and benign thyroid patients were compared. Broader study findings: Within blood and tumor, benign nodules reportedly had significantly lower TCR beta diversity than malignant thyroid tumors did.

Patients underwent thyroid surgery, and none had received any treatment before it. As originally analysed: CDR3 differences across clinicopathological groups were used to build a distant-metastasis classifier for papillary thyroid cancer. TCRdb re-analyzed the PCR reads through MiXCR. TCRdb assigned the V and J calls; the authors' analysis was not used. Of more than 35,000 clones listed, about a sixth are singletons. Comments on this clone: What it binds is unknown.

This CDR3 spans 16 amino acids. The V and J ends lost 1 base and 7 bases, in that order; junction bases with no gene match: 4. The germline V gene has CDR1 DFQATT and CDR2 SNEGSKA (reference sequence). This TCR was sampled from a male donor with papillary thyroid cancer or a benign thyroid nodule (not recorded which). Some clones in this sample may be carry-over from other donors' samples. Input material: blood. The V call is TRBV20-1, the J call TRBJ2-1; TRBD2 matches 16 bases. The CDR3 bases are TGCAGTGCTAGAGTGGGACTAGCGGGGGGGAATAATGAGCAGTTCTTC. Amino acids: CSARVGLAGGNNEQFF.